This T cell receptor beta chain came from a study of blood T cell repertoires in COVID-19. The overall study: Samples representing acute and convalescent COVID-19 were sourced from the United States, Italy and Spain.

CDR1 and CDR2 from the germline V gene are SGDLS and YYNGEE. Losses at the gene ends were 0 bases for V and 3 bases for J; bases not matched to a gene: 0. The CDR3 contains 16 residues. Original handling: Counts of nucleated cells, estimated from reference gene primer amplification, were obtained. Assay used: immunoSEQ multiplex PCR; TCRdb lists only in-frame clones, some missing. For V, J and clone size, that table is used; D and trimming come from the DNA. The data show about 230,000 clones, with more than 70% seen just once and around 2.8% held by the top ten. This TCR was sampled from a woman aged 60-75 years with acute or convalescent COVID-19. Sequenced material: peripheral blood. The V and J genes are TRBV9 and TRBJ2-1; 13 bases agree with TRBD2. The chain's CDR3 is CASSVGTSGGYNEQFF. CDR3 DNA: TGTGCCAGCAGCGTAGGGACTAGCGGGGGCTACAATGAGCAGTTCTTC.